Below, 12 T cell receptor beta chains from the same sample are listed, as sequenced in a study of T-cell reconstitution after alpha-beta-depleted transplantation in children. The TCRbeta library incorporated unique molecular identifiers. TCRdb processed the PCR reads anew with MiXCR; each CDR3 protein has one entry. The repertoire has under 750,000 distinct CDR3 sequences, about 21% of them found once; the top ten carry roughly 13%. The source was PBMCs, mostly from graft donor cells, collected 360 days after TCRalphabeta/CD19-depleted stem cell transplant. The origin of the receptors is a boy under three years old who had a stem cell transplant for acute myeloid leukemia, so the T cells may come from the graft donor.

The rearrangement links TRBV7-2 to TRBJ2-1; D may be TRBD2 (6 bases). The CDR3 loop spans 14 amino acids. Germline values: CDR1 SGHTA, CDR2 FQGNSA. V lost 5 bases and J lost 8, with 16 bases in between. The CDR3 DNA sequence: TGTGCCAGCAGCAACGGGCGGGGTTACCATGAGCAGTTCTTC. The encoded protein is CASSNGRGYHEQFF.

This clonotype has only a few counts. V is TRBV6-5 and J is TRBJ1-5; a weak D match, TRBD1 (5 bases). The germline V gene encodes CDR1 MNHEY and CDR2 SVGAGI. V was shortened by 0 bases and J by 4 bases, with 13 bases between the two germline ends. CDR3 length: 16 amino acids. The CDR3 coding sequence is TGTGCCAGCAGTTACTCGAACAGGAGTCGAAATCAGCCCCAGCATTTT. Translated, it gives CASSYSNRSRNQPQHF.

This clonotype was counted a few times. This chain uses TRBV6-5 with TRBJ2-1; D may be TRBD2 (5 bases). V was cut by 10 bases and J by 11 bases, with 15 bases left in between. Germline V gene lookup returns CDR1 MNHEY and CDR2 SVGAGI. CDR3 size: 11 residues. The CDR3 loop reads CATSAADKQFF. In nucleotides, the CDR3 is TGTGCCACCTCAGCGGCTGACAAGCAGTTCTTC.

The CDR3 is CASSRGGTNTGELFF. The CDR3 coding sequence is TGTGCCAGCAGCCGAGGGGGCACGAACACCGGGGAGCTGTTTTTT. The rearrangement links TRBV3-1 to TRBJ2-2; TRBD1 agrees at 7 bases. V lost 4 bases and J lost 0; bases outside the gene matches: 2. From germline, CDR1 is LGHDT and CDR2 YNNKEL (reference sequence). The CDR3 consists of 15 residues.

The chain has TRBV5-1 and TRBJ1-4, with D possibly matching TRBD1 (6 bases). Trimming stripped 4 bases from V and 3 bases from J, with 10 bases between. Germline values: CDR1 SGHRS, CDR2 YFSETQ. This CDR3 comprises 14 residues. CDR3 sequence reads: CASSTGWANEKLFF. In DNA, the CDR3 is TGCGCCAGCAGCACAGGGTGGGCTAATGAAAAACTGTTTTTT.

At least ten counts were recorded for this clonotype. The rearrangement links TRBV20-1 to TRBJ2-6; D is unresolved. The germline gives CDR1 DFQATT, CDR2 SNEGSKA (reference sequence). Trimming removed 5 bases at V and 0 bases at J, with 11 bases between. CDR3 length equals 15 residues. This chain's CDR3 is CSADLGHSGANVLTF. The CDR3 nucleotides read TGCAGTGCTGACCTTGGGCACTCTGGGGCCAACGTCCTGACTTTC.

This clonotype was seen a handful of times. DNA of the CDR3: TGTGCCAGCGGACCGACAGATCTGCCCGAAAAACTGTTTTTT. It is translated as CASGPTDLPEKLFF. This chain uses TRBV6-1 with TRBJ1-4; TRBD1 might be the D (5 bases). V gave up 8 bases and J gave up 8 bases, with 18 bases separating them. Germline lookup yields CDR1 MNHNS and CDR2 SASEGT. The CDR3 has 14 residues.

The rearrangement joins TRBV5-6 to TRBJ2-5, with D perhaps matching TRBD1 (5 bases). The length of the CDR3 is 14 residues. The V and J ends lost 5 bases and 5 bases respectively, with 16 bases between them. Germline V lookup: CDR1 SGHDT, CDR2 YYEEEE. CDR3 DNA sequence: TGTGCCAGCAGATCCCCAAGGGGATGGGAGACCCAGTACTTC. Its translation: CASRSPRGWETQYF.

V gene TRBV12-3 or TRBV12-4 combines with J gene TRBJ2-1, with D hard to call. With 2 bases removed from V and 5 bases from J, the gap between germline ends came to 10 bases. This CDR3 has 14 residues. The CDR3 bases are TGTGCCAGCAGTTTAATGGGAACCAACAATGAGCAGTTCTTC. It yields the protein CASSLMGTNNEQFF.

This clonotype was detected many times. The V call is TRBV18, the J call TRBJ2-7, with 8 bases lining up with TRBD1. V shed 8 bases and J 5 bases; nucleotides not matched to a gene: 5. From germline, CDR1 is KGHSH and CDR2 LQKENI. The CDR3 totals 12 residues. The CDR3 here is CASRQTGDEQYV. DNA for the CDR3: TGTGCCAGCCGGCAGACAGGGGACGAGCAGTACGTC.

Only a few counts were recorded for this clonotype. The gene calls are TRBV12-3 or TRBV12-4 and TRBJ2-1; 8 bases agree with TRBD2. The J segment lost 8 bases and the V segment lost 6 bases, leaving 9 bases of the junction unmatched. The CDR3 runs to 14 residues. CDR3 DNA: TGTGCCAGCAGCAAGAGCGGGGGTAGCGATGAGCAGTTCTTC. Protein product: CASSKSGGSDEQFF.

The gene calls are TRBV18 and TRBJ2-5, with D perhaps TRBD2 (7 bases). Germline CDR1 is KGHSH and CDR2 is LQKENI. CDR3 size: 16 residues. The germline V and J ends were trimmed by 3 bases and 0 bases, with 14 bases remaining between them. The CDR3 loop reads CASSPLAGANQETQYF. DNA of the CDR3: TGTGCCAGCTCACCCCTGGCGGGGGCTAACCAAGAGACCCAGTACTTC. Using reference TRBV18 and TRBJ2-5 for the parts outside the CDR3, the full variable domain is NAGVMQNPRHLVRRRGQEARLRCSPMKGHSHVYWYRQLPEEGLKFMVYLQKENIIDESGMPKERFSAEFPKEGPSILRIQQVVRGDSAAYFCASSPLAGANQETQYFGPGTRLLVL.